These 29 T cell receptor beta chains were sequenced from one sample in a study of blood T cells in healthy people across ages. A second PCR, run for about 7 to 11 cycles, used a sample-barcoded 5' primer plus a J-beta primer mix. TCRdb processed the 5' RACE reads anew with MiXCR; each CDR3 protein has one entry. The repertoire holds around 500,000 distinct CDR3 sequences, with roughly 48% as singletons. Sequenced sample: blood. The receptors originated from an elderly man in good health.

The sample holds a few counts of this clonotype. This chain connects TRBV12-3 or TRBV12-4 to TRBJ2-3; tentative D call: TRBD1 (6 bases). The CDR3 sequence is 17 residues long. The germline V and J ends were trimmed by 2 bases and 5 bases, with 20 bases remaining between them. The CDR3 DNA is TGTGCCAGCAGTTTATCCCCAAGCGGACAGCCAAGAGATACGCAGTATTTT. The encoded protein is CASSLSPSGQPRDTQYF.

This sequence joins TRBV7-9 and TRBJ2-3; maybe TRBD2 (5 bases). CDR3 size: 14 residues. Trimming removed 5 bases at V and 6 bases at J, with 15 bases between. The germline CDR1 and CDR2 sequences are SEHNR and FQNEAQ (reference sequence). CDR3 protein: CASSLDPGLDTQYF. CDR3 DNA: TGTGCCAGCAGCCTAGATCCGGGGTTGGATACGCAGTATTTT.

This clonotype was recorded many times. The genes are TRBV29-1 and TRBJ2-3; tentative D call: TRBD1 (5 bases). Germline values: CDR1 SQVTM, CDR2 ANQGSEA. With 4 bases removed from V and 0 bases from J, the gap between germline ends came to 11 bases. The CDR3 is made up of 14 amino acids. CDR3: CSVGGPTSTDTQYF. CDR3 coding DNA: TGCAGCGTTGGGGGCCCTACTAGCACAGATACGCAGTATTTT.

This clonotype was seen a few times. V is TRBV12-3 or TRBV12-4 and J is TRBJ1-1; TRBD1 is a possible D gene (5 bases). The CDR3 length is 11 residues. V was shortened by 6 bases and J by 7 bases, with 9 bases between the two germline ends. The CDR3, as DNA: TGTGCCAGCAGGACCGGGGGTGAAGCTTTCTTT. Amino acid sequence: CASRTGGEAFF.

The chain combines TRBV12-3 or TRBV12-4 with TRBJ2-5; tentative D call: TRBD2 (6 bases). This CDR3 comprises 15 residues. V was cut by 6 bases and J by 0 bases, with 14 bases left in between. In nucleotides, the CDR3 is TGTGCCAGCAGCCCTCTTCGGGGGTACCAAGAGACCCAGTACTTC. This encodes CASSPLRGYQETQYF.

The rearrangement joins TRBV6-2 or TRBV6-3 to TRBJ2-1; no definite D call. The CDR3 contains 14 residues. Trimming cost V 6 bases and J 6 bases, with 15 bases left between them. Germline V gives CDR1 MNHEY, CDR2 SVGEGT. CDR3 residues: CASRMPGGRNEQFF. The CDR3 region has the DNA TGTGCCAGCAGGATGCCAGGCGGACGCAATGAGCAGTTCTTC.

The chain combines TRBV29-1 with TRBJ1-2; D possibly corresponds to TRBD1 (6 bases). CDR3 length equals 11 residues. The V gene's germline CDR1 is SQVTM and CDR2 ANQGSEA. V was pared by 5 bases and J by 6 bases, with 10 bases between. The chain's CDR3 is CSVMKGDGYTF. As DNA, the CDR3 is TGCAGCGTTATGAAGGGGGATGGCTACACCTTC. Full variable domain (missing parts from reference TRBV29-1 and TRBJ1-2): SAVISQKPSRDICQRGTSLTIQCQVDSQVTMMFWYRQQPGQSLTLIATANQGSEATYESGFVIDKFPISRPNLTFSTLTVSNMSPEDSSIYLCSVMKGDGYTFGSGTRLTVV.

This chain joins TRBV10-3 and TRBJ2-3; 13 bases are shared with TRBD2. Germline CDR1 reads ENHRY; CDR2 reads SYGVKD. Trimming at V came to 2 bases and at J to 5 bases, leaving 7 bases not matched to a gene. The CDR3 has 17 amino acids. CDR3 DNA: TGTGCCATCAGTGAGACTCCGGGACTAGCGGGGCTAGATACGCAGTATTTT. This translates into CAISETPGLAGLDTQYF.

This clonotype was detected ten times or more. CDR3 sequence: CASSTYRVSNEQFF. The DNA for the CDR3 is TGTGCCAGCAGTACCTATAGGGTTAGCAATGAGCAGTTCTTC. This chain uses TRBV6-6 with TRBJ2-1; D not resolved. The V gene's germline CDR1 is MNHNY and CDR2 SVGAGI (reference sequence). The CDR3 has 14 amino acids. V was trimmed by 5 bases and J by 6 bases, leaving 14 bases between them.

The chain is built from TRBV7-2 and TRBJ2-1; D may be TRBD1 or TRBD2 (5 bases each). There are 15 residues in the CDR3. CDR1 is SGHTA, CDR2 FQGNSA, per germline. Trimming left V 7 bases short and J 0 bases short, with 13 bases between. The CDR3 sequence is CASTKGSGSYNEQFF. DNA for the CDR3: TGTGCCAGCACCAAGGGGAGTGGCTCCTACAATGAGCAGTTCTTC.

This clonotype has more than one count but fewer than ten. The rearrangement uses TRBV20-1 and TRBJ2-3; D remains ambiguous. Per the germline V gene, CDR1 is DFQATT and CDR2 is SNEGSKA (reference sequence). CDR3 length: 13 amino acids. V gave up 6 bases and J gave up 2 bases, with 12 bases separating them. CDR3 coding DNA: TGCAGTGCGTCAGTCGTGGTCACAGATACGCAGTATTTT. Translation gives CSASVVVTDTQYF.

The gene calls are TRBV2 and TRBJ1-1, with D tentatively TRBD1 (6 bases). CDR1 and CDR2 from the germline V gene are SNHLY and FYNNEI. The ends were cut back, 6 bases at V and 4 bases at J, with 18 bases in the middle. This CDR3 has 15 amino acids. The CDR3 loop reads CASSLLAEGVTEAFF. As DNA, the CDR3 is TGTGCCAGCAGCCTACTGGCGGAGGGGGTCACTGAAGCTTTCTTT. Full variable domain (missing parts from reference TRBV2 and TRBJ1-1): EPEVTQTPSHQVTQMGQEVILRCVPISNHLYFYWYRQILGQKVEFLVSFYNNEISEKSEIFDDQFSVERPDGSNFTLKIRSTKLEDSAMYFCASSLLAEGVTEAFFGQGTRLTVV.

In its sample, this clonotype was seen many times. The rearrangement joins TRBV12-3 or TRBV12-4 to TRBJ2-5; 11 bases line up with TRBD1. This CDR3 region has 14 residues. V lost 4 bases, J lost 4 bases, and 2 bases stayed unmatched. The CDR3 DNA follows: TGTGCCAGCAGTTCGGGACAGGGGGTAGAGACCCAGTACTTC. Its translation is CASSSGQGVETQYF.

This clonotype has a handful of counts. J is TRBJ1-4 and V is TRBV2, with D maybe TRBD1 (5 bases). From germline, CDR1 is SNHLY and CDR2 FYNNEI. Trimming removed 4 bases at V and 8 bases at J, with 17 bases between. This CDR3 has 15 amino acids. CDR3 in amino acids: CASSVSAGRIEKLFF. The CDR3 nucleotides read TGTGCCAGCAGTGTCTCAGCAGGGCGAATCGAAAAACTGTTTTTT.

V gene TRBV7-3 combines with J gene TRBJ1-5; D may be TRBD1 (5 bases). The V end lost 4 bases, the J end lost 5 bases, and 9 bases lay between the germline ends. This CDR3 comprises 13 residues. Germline CDR1 and CDR2: SGHTA and FQGTGA. In DNA form, the CDR3 reads TGTGCCAGCAGCTCGGACACTCATCAGCCCCAGCATTTT. This sequence encodes CASSSDTHQPQHF.

This clonotype was seen a handful of times. The genes are TRBV5-1 and TRBJ2-3; a possible D gene is TRBD2 (5 bases). The CDR3 is 13 residues long. CDR1 is SGHRS and CDR2 is YFSETQ in the germline V gene. V was cut by 1 base and J by 4 bases, with 7 bases left in between. The CDR3 coding sequence is TGCGCCAGCAGCTTGCCTAGCCCAGATACGCAGTATTTT. Its protein is CASSLPSPDTQYF.

In its sample, this clonotype was seen a few times. This chain links TRBV20-1 with TRBJ2-7; TRBD2 agrees at 11 bases. With 3 bases clipped from V and 6 bases from J, the junction kept 16 bases outside the gene matches. The germline CDR1 and CDR2 sequences are DFQATT and SNEGSKA (reference sequence). The CDR3 covers 17 residues. The CDR3 nucleotides read TGCAGTGCTAGCGGACTAGCGGGCGCCACTTTTACTGGCGAGCAGTACTTC. This codes for CSASGLAGATFTGEQYF.

This chain links TRBV20-1 with TRBJ2-5; 7 bases fit TRBD2. The germline V gene has CDR1 DFQATT and CDR2 SNEGSKA (reference sequence). The CDR3 runs to 13 residues. The junction had 2 bases not matched to a gene; V was cut back by 4 bases and J by 0 bases. The CDR3 nucleotides are TGCAGTGCTAACGGGAGGTACCAAGAGACCCAGTACTTC. This encodes CSANGRYQETQYF.

This chain's CDR3 is CASSPSTGTVNEKLFF. As DNA, the CDR3 is TGTGCCAGCAGCCCGTCGACCGGGACAGTTAATGAAAAACTGTTTTTT. This rearrangement joins TRBV7-6 to TRBJ1-4; 7 bases are a match to TRBD1. The CDR3 has 16 residues. V shed 5 bases, J shed 4 bases, and the junction held 10 bases outside the gene matches. CDR1 SGHVS and CDR2 FNYEAQ come from the germline V gene.

Concerning this clonotype itself: The junction shows a germline mismatch at one end, possibly a read error. The chain has TRBV10-3 and TRBJ2-1; possibly TRBD2 for D (6 bases). From germline, CDR1 is ENHRY and CDR2 SYGVKD. CDR3 length: 15 residues. This CDR3 reads CAISERAGSYNGQFF. As DNA, the CDR3 is TGTGCCATCAGTGAGCGGGCGGGGAGCTACAATGGGCAGTTCTTC.

The chain uses TRBV20-1 and TRBJ1-6, with D possibly matching TRBD1 (6 bases). V shed 0 bases and J shed 6 bases, with 18 bases lying between them. Germline-derived CDR1 and CDR2 are DFQATT and SNEGSKA (reference sequence). This CDR3 is 17 amino acids long. As DNA, the CDR3 is TGCAGTGCTAGAGATGAGTTGGGGGCCTTAGCTAATTCACCCCTCCACTTT. Its protein is CSARDELGALANSPLHF.

The J gene is TRBJ2-3, the V gene TRBV20-1; either TRBD1 or TRBD2 may supply D (5 bases each). Deletions cut 7 bases from V and 2 bases from J, with 7 bases between. This CDR3 contains 11 residues. Germline V gene lookup returns CDR1 DFQATT and CDR2 SNEGSKA (reference sequence). The CDR3 loop reads CSGGDTDTQYF. In DNA, the CDR3 is TGCAGTGGAGGGGACACAGATACGCAGTATTTT.

This clonotype has a handful of counts. The CDR3 bases are TGTGCCAGCAGCTTAGCAACAAGACTAGCGGGAGGAGTAGATACGCAGTATTTT. Translation: CASSLATRLAGGVDTQYF. The chain recombines TRBV7-2 with TRBJ2-3; TRBD2 aligns across 13 bases. CDR1 is SGHTA and CDR2 is FQGNSA in the germline V gene. J gave up 5 bases and V 0 bases, and 8 bases lay outside the gene matches. This CDR3 is 18 amino acids long.

This chain connects TRBV4-1 to TRBJ1-4; D unresolved. CDR1 and CDR2 from the germline V gene are MGHRA and YSYEKL. Trimming shortened V by 8 bases and J by 0 bases, and 13 bases separated the two germline ends. This CDR3 has 15 residues. The CDR3 loop is CASRGRTATNEKLFF. The CDR3 DNA sequence: TGCGCCAGCCGAGGACGGACTGCAACTAATGAAAAACTGTTTTTT.

V gene TRBV5-5 combines with J gene TRBJ1-2; D unclear. Germline V lookup: CDR1 SGHKS, CDR2 YYEKEE (reference sequence). The CDR3 is 13 amino acids. V gave up 8 bases and J gave up 7 bases, with 18 bases separating them. Written as DNA, the CDR3 is TGTGCCAGAAGCCAAGATAGGGAAAGTGGCTACACCTTC. Residues: CARSQDRESGYTF.

This clonotype was seen only a few times. The chain has TRBV10-3 and TRBJ1-2, with D perhaps TRBD1 (5 bases). Germline values: CDR1 ENHRY, CDR2 SYGVKD. The CDR3 totals 14 residues. The V end was cut by 2 bases, the J end by 7 bases, with 14 bases between. CDR3 DNA: TGTGCCATCAGTGAGGCAAGTCGGGGCGTTGGCTACACCTTC. This sequence encodes CAISEASRGVGYTF.

This clonotype was counted a few times. The gene calls are TRBV6-2 or TRBV6-3 and TRBJ2-3; possible D gene TRBD1, 6 bases. The CDR3 is made up of 15 amino acids. The germline gives CDR1 MNHEY, CDR2 SVGEGT. Trimming left V 2 bases short and J 4 bases short, with 13 bases between. The CDR3, as DNA: TGTGCCAGCAGTTACAGTGGCAGGGGCGCAGATACGCAGTATTTT. This encodes CASSYSGRGADTQYF.

The V gene is TRBV25-1, the J gene TRBJ2-7; 7 positions agree with TRBD2. In germline, CDR1 is MGHDK, CDR2 SYGVNS. The CDR3 loop spans 14 amino acids. J lost 7 bases, V lost 2 bases, and 8 bases had no gene match. The CDR3 DNA reads TGTGCCAGCAGTGAAGCGGGGGAGGGACGTGAGCAGTACTTC. As protein: CASSEAGEGREQYF.

The genes are TRBV15 and TRBJ2-3; D not certain. The V end lost 0 bases, the J end lost 1 base, and 14 bases lay between the germline ends. The germline V gene has CDR1 LNHNV and CDR2 YYDKDF (reference sequence). This CDR3 has 17 residues. This chain's CDR3 is CATSREAASTRTDTQYF. The CDR3 DNA reads TGTGCCACCAGCAGAGAGGCGGCTTCCACCCGCACAGATACGCAGTATTTT.